Listed below are T cell receptor beta chains from one sample, sequenced in a study of blood T cell repertoires in COVID-19. This table comes from immunoSEQ multiplex PCR, and its TCRdb copy is limited to in-frame clones, with some not included. The profile shows 150,000 or so clones, about four fifths of them singletons. The sample consisted of peripheral blood. These receptors originate from a woman older than 75 with acute or convalescent COVID-19. CDR3s include the opening cysteine and the closing phenylalanine or tryptophan. D genes are given only for firm matches. The size field is filled for only some rows; it gives once, few, many or a size class.

j_call,d_call,v_call,clone_size,cdr3_aa,cdr3_nt
TRBJ1-1,-,TRBV4-2,-,CASSREQVNTEAFF,TGTGCCAGCAGCCGTGAACAGGTGAACACTGAAGCTTTCTTT
TRBJ1-3,-,TRBV5-5,-,CASSLDLLGSSGNTIYF,TGTGCCAGCAGCTTGGATCTTCTAGGAAGTTCCGGAAACACCATATATTTT
TRBJ1-2,TRBD1,TRBV5-1,-,CASSLFGTGDPNYGYTF,TGCGCCAGCAGCTTGTTCGGGACAGGGGATCCTAACTATGGCTACACCTTC
TRBJ1-1,-,TRBV5-1,-,CASSLVPGNTEAFF,TGCGCCAGCAGCTTGGTCCCGGGGAACACTGAAGCTTTCTTT
TRBJ1-1,TRBD1,TRBV6-6,-,CASSYSGGSGTEAFF,TGTGCCAGCAGTTACTCAGGGGGCTCGGGCACTGAAGCTTTCTTT
TRBJ2-1,TRBD2,TRBV5-5,-,CASSSPGLAGEQFF,TGTGCCAGCAGCTCCCCGGGACTAGCGGGTGAGCAGTTCTTC
TRBJ1-3,-,TRBV18,-,CASSPPGATGNTIYF,TGTGCCAGCTCACCGCCTGGGGCAACCGGAAACACCATATATTTT
TRBJ2-4,-,TRBV29-1,once,CSVEGQGGQNIQYF,TGCAGCGTTGAAGGGCAGGGGGGCCAAAACATTCAGTACTTC
TRBJ1-5,-,TRBV19,-,CASRQVGLNQPQHF,TGTGCCAGTCGACAGGTCGGCTTAAATCAGCCCCAGCATTTT
TRBJ2-7,TRBD1,TRBV6-2/TRBV6-3,few,CASSYPLRTGLYEQYF,TGTGCCAGCAGTTACCCCCTGCGGACAGGGCTCTACGAGCAGTACTTC
TRBJ1-2,-,TRBV18,few,CASSPSSPATSTGNYGYTF,TGTGCCAGCTCACCTTCATCCCCGGCAACGTCAACAGGGAACTATGGCTACACCTTC
TRBJ1-5,-,TRBV9,-,CASSVEGRGNQPQHF,TGTGCCAGCAGCGTAGAGGGGAGGGGTAATCAGCCCCAGCATTTT
TRBJ2-5,-,TRBV7-9,-,CASSLVGTGSQETQYF,TGTGCCAGCAGCTTAGTTGGGACTGGCAGCCAAGAGACCCAGTACTTC
TRBJ1-3,TRBD1,TRBV4-1,-,CASSFGQEGNTIYF,TGCGCCAGCAGCTTCGGACAGGAAGGAAACACCATATATTTT
TRBJ2-7,TRBD2,TRBV6-4,-,CASSPGNGGAYEQYF,TGTGCCAGCAGCCCGGGGAACGGGGGGGCTTACGAGCAGTACTTC
TRBJ1-2,-,TRBV4-1,-,CASSQDSTGREEGYTF,TGCGCCAGCAGCCAAGATAGTACCGGCAGGGAAGAGGGCTACACCTTC
TRBJ2-7,-,TRBV7-9,-,CASSSRGAGYEQYF,TGTGCCAGCAGCAGCAGGGGGGCAGGGTACGAGCAGTACTTC
TRBJ2-7,-,TRBV19,-,CASSGTHSSYEQYF,TGTGCCAGTAGTGGGACTCATAGCTCCTACGAGCAGTACTTC
TRBJ1-4,-,TRBV6-1,-,CASSEVTGKEKLFF,TGTGCCAGCAGTGAAGTTACAGGCAAAGAAAAACTGTTTTTT
TRBJ1-5,-,TRBV6-5,few,CASSRTRGGEPQHF,TGTGCCAGCAGTCGTACGAGGGGGGGGGAGCCCCAGCATTTT
TRBJ2-5,TRBD2,TRBV5-5,-,CASSLGPSGGQETQYF,TGTGCCAGCAGCTTAGGTCCTAGCGGGGGCCAAGAGACCCAGTACTTC
TRBJ1-4,-,TRBV7-6,-,CASSSLDRTNEKLFF,TGTGCCAGCAGCTCCCTTGACAGAACCAATGAAAAACTGTTTTTT
TRBJ1-3,TRBD1,TRBV4-1,-,CASSRGQGLGNTIYF,TGCGCCAGCAGCCGAGGACAGGGACTTGGAAACACCATATATTTT
TRBJ2-1,TRBD1,TRBV9,-,CASSAPGQGWNEQFF,TGTGCCAGCAGCGCTCCGGGACAGGGTTGGAATGAGCAGTTCTTC
TRBJ1-6,TRBD1,TRBV4-1,once,CASSQAGGQSGMGSPLHF,TGCGCCAGCAGCCAAGCCGGGGGACAGTCGGGTATGGGTTCACCCCTCCACTTT
TRBJ2-6,-,TRBV21-1,-,CASSKVRALSTHFSGANVLTF,TGTGCCAGCAGCAAAGTGAGGGCACTTAGCACCCACTTCTCTGGGGCCAACGTCCTGACTTTC
TRBJ1-1,TRBD1,TRBV12-3/TRBV12-4,few,CASSWGDRGLAFF,TGTGCCAGCAGTTGGGGGGACAGGGGGCTTGCTTTCTTT
TRBJ2-4,-,TRBV5-6,-,CASSLALTELAKNIQYF,TGTGCCAGCAGCTTGGCCTTGACAGAGCTAGCCAAAAACATTCAGTACTTC
TRBJ2-7,-,TRBV6-1,-,CASSDGQGEAHEQYF,TGTGCCAGCAGTGATGGGCAGGGCGAGGCGCACGAGCAGTACTTC
TRBJ1-2,TRBD1,TRBV7-2,few,CASSSTGTGSYGYTF,TGTGCCAGCAGCTCGACCGGGACAGGAAGCTATGGCTACACCTTC
TRBJ2-2,-,TRBV7-3,-,CASSLTDGGANTGELFF,TGTGCCAGCAGCTTAACGGACGGCGGGGCGAACACCGGGGAGCTGTTTTTT
TRBJ2-5,-,TRBV21-1,once,CASSVGQFDETQYF,TGTGCCAGCAGCGTAGGACAGTTCGATGAGACCCAGTACTTC
TRBJ1-2,-,TRBV7-9,few,CASSPEEGTNYGYTF,TGTGCCAGCAGCCCAGAGGAGGGGACGAACTATGGCTACACCTTC
TRBJ1-2,TRBD1,TRBV3-1/TRBV3-2,-,CASSQDTGGYGYTF,TGTGCCAGCAGCCAAGACACAGGGGGGTATGGCTACACCTTC
TRBJ1-1,-,TRBV9,-,CASSVRVNGDTEAFF,TGTGCCAGCAGCGTACGCGTAAATGGAGACACTGAAGCTTTCTTT
TRBJ2-7,-,TRBV29-1,-,CSVMGGTPDEQYF,TGCAGCGTGATGGGGGGGACACCGGACGAGCAGTACTTC
TRBJ1-1,-,TRBV7-2,-,CASSALFLGGHTEAFF,TGTGCCAGCAGCGCCCTTTTCCTGGGAGGGCACACTGAAGCTTTCTTT
TRBJ1-1,-,TRBV6-5,-,CASRTQGSTEAFF,TGTGCCAGCAGGACACAGGGATCAACTGAAGCTTTCTTT
TRBJ2-3,-,TRBV11-2,few,CASSLVQGPPDTQYF,TGTGCCAGCAGCTTAGTACAGGGTCCCCCAGATACGCAGTATTTT
TRBJ2-1,-,TRBV9,-,CASSDRQQIYNEQFF,TGTGCCAGCAGCGATCGACAGCAAATATACAATGAGCAGTTCTTC
TRBJ1-6,TRBD1,TRBV9,-,CASSPRTGYNSPLHF,TGTGCCAGCAGCCCTAGGACAGGGTATAATTCACCCCTCCACTTT
TRBJ1-6,-,TRBV5-6,-,CASSFAVGGRGSPLHF,TGTGCCAGCAGCTTTGCCGTGGGGGGACGGGGTTCACCCCTCCACTTT
TRBJ2-7,TRBD2,TRBV18,-,CASSPRGRDEQYF,TGTGCCAGCTCGCCCCGTGGGAGGGACGAGCAGTACTTC
TRBJ1-2,-,TRBV5-1,-,CASSKGLGYGYTF,TGCGCCAGCAGCAAGGGGCTGGGGTATGGCTACACCTTC
TRBJ1-2,-,TRBV7-2,-,CASSFRDQNGYTF,TGTGCCAGCAGCTTCCGGGATCAGAATGGCTACACCTTC
TRBJ2-3,-,TRBV2,-,CASSGSARSSTDTQYF,TGTGCCAGCAGTGGGTCTGCTAGATCTAGCACAGATACGCAGTATTTT
TRBJ1-5,TRBD1,TRBV19,-,CASSMATGGGNQPQHF,TGTGCCAGTAGTATGGCGACAGGGGGCGGCAATCAGCCCCAGCATTTT
TRBJ1-6,TRBD1,TRBV19,-,CASRKFSGTGGYNSPLHF,TGTGCCAGTAGGAAGTTTTCCGGGACAGGGGGTTACAATTCACCCCTCCACTTT
TRBJ1-4,TRBD1,TRBV6-5,-,CASSFTGESFEKLFF,TGTGCCAGCAGCTTTACAGGGGAGTCCTTTGAAAAACTGTTTTTT
TRBJ2-3,-,TRBV7-2,-,CASSPFPGTDTQYF,TGTGCCAGCAGCCCTTTCCCAGGCACAGATACGCAGTATTTT
TRBJ1-1,-,TRBV6-2/TRBV6-3,-,CASSSPSGRARNTEAFF,TGTGCCAGCAGTAGCCCATCGGGCAGGGCCAGGAACACTGAAGCTTTCTTT
TRBJ2-4,-,TRBV9,-,CASSVGDSLAKNIQYF,TGTGCCAGCAGCGTAGGTGACAGCCTAGCCAAAAACATTCAGTACTTC
TRBJ1-2,TRBD1,TRBV9,-,CASRVEGAYGYTF,TGTGCCAGCAGGGTCGAGGGGGCCTATGGCTACACCTTC
TRBJ1-1,TRBD1,TRBV5-5,-,CASSYEAGGLRAFF,TGTGCCAGCAGCTACGAGGCAGGGGGATTGAGAGCTTTCTTT
TRBJ1-2,TRBD1,TRBV7-9,-,CASTDRGNYGYTF,TGTGCCAGCACAGACAGGGGAAACTATGGCTACACCTTC
TRBJ1-1,TRBD1,TRBV27,-,CASSRLPYLRGRNTEAFF,TGTGCCAGCAGTCGGCTACCGTACCTCAGGGGGCGCAACACTGAAGCTTTCTTT
TRBJ2-1,-,TRBV4-1,-,CASSLGTYNEQFF,TGCGCCAGCAGCCTCGGGACTTACAATGAGCAGTTCTTC
TRBJ1-2,TRBD1,TRBV7-2,-,CASSLGAGGAESGYTF,TGTGCCAGCAGCTTAGGAGCAGGGGGTGCAGAGAGTGGCTACACCTTC
TRBJ1-1,TRBD1,TRBV27,-,CASLQGGSAGGVRTEAFF,TGTGCCAGCCTACAAGGGGGTTCGGCAGGGGGCGTACGGACTGAAGCTTTCTTT